Listed below are T cell receptor beta chains from one sample, sequenced in a study of regulatory and conventional T cells in RAG deficiency. Generated by immunoSEQ multiplex PCR, the TCRdb table keeps only in-frame clones and is missing some. In the table there are 25,000 to 35,000 clones, around 96% of which are singletons. These same records also appear under a second study, on regulatory T cells.

Sequencing was performed on CD25- CD4+ T cells sorted from blood. The receptors derive from a human donor in good health. Each CDR3 is given with its conserved first and last residue. The D gene is left open where the match is weak. Part of the rows lack a size; the others show once, few, many or a class for expanded clones.

.	TRBV4-1	TRBD1	TRBJ1-5	TGCGCCAGCAGCCAAAACAGGGGAACCGGCCAGCCCCAGCATTTT	CASSQNRGTGQPQHF
.	TRBV7-9	.	TRBJ1-1	TGTGCCAGCAGCCCAGGACAGCCTATGAACACTGAAGCTTTCTTT	CASSPGQPMNTEAFF
.	TRBV6-5	.	TRBJ2-3	TGTGCCAGCAGTTACCGGCGGGGAACAGATACGCAGTATTTT	CASSYRRGTDTQYF
.	TRBV18	.	TRBJ2-7	TGTGCCAGCTCACATCAGGACAGCTACGAGCAGTACTTC	CASSHQDSYEQYF
.	TRBV10-2	.	TRBJ1-1	TGCGCCAGCAGGGACGGGGTGAACACTGAAGCTTTCTTT	CASRDGVNTEAFF
.	TRBV4-2	.	TRBJ1-1	TGTGCCAGCAGCCAACAGGGCGAGAGCACTGAAGCTTTCTTT	CASSQQGESTEAFF
.	TRBV19	TRBD2	TRBJ2-3	TGTGCCAGTAGTATATTGGCGGGGGGGCAGGCAGATACGCAGTATTTT	CASSILAGGQADTQYF
.	TRBV19	.	TRBJ1-5	TGTGCCAGCGCCTTACAGGGAACTGATCAGCCCCAGCATTTT	CASALQGTDQPQHF
.	TRBV2	.	TRBJ1-1	TGTGCCAGCAACTCTTTCAGGGTCCGAAACACTGAAGCTTTCTTT	CASNSFRVRNTEAFF
.	TRBV4-1	TRBD1	TRBJ1-5	TGCGCCAGCAGCCAATTCTTTACCGGGACAGGGAGCAATCAGCCCCAGCATTTT	CASSQFFTGTGSNQPQHF
.	TRBV5-1	.	TRBJ2-7	TGCGCCAGCAGCTCATCAGCAGGGAAGTCCCCCTACGAGCAGTACTTC	CASSSSAGKSPYEQYF
.	TRBV7-3	TRBD2	TRBJ2-7	TGTGCCAGCAGCCACCTCGGGGGGGCTTACGAGCAGTACTTC	CASSHLGGAYEQYF
.	TRBV14	.	TRBJ2-7	TGTGCCAGCAGCCTTTTAGCTCGGTACGAGCAGTACTTC	CASSLLARYEQYF
.	TRBV4-1	TRBD1	TRBJ2-5	TGCGCCAGCAGCCAAGGGACAGGGGGCAGGGAGACCCAGTACTTC	CASSQGTGGRETQYF
.	TRBV5-1	TRBD2	TRBJ2-3	TGCGCCAGCAGCTCGCGGGGGGGATCTAGCACAGATACGCAGTATTTT	CASSSRGGSSTDTQYF
.	TRBV6-5	TRBD2	TRBJ2-3	TGTGCCAGCAGTTACTCACCCAGCGGGGTGGCAGATACGCAGTATTTT	CASSYSPSGVADTQYF
.	TRBV5-5	TRBD2	TRBJ2-5	TGTGCCAGCAGCGTTTTTATTAGCGGGGGGAGGGAAGGAGAGACCCAGTACTTC	CASSVFISGGREGETQYF
few	TRBV5-1	.	TRBJ1-3	TGCGCCAGCAGCCCCGAGGGCAAACGCTCTGGAAACACCATATATTTT	CASSPEGKRSGNTIYF
.	TRBV6-6	.	TRBJ2-7	TGTGCCAGCAACAGGGCCATACCCTACGAGCAGTACTTC	CASNRAIPYEQYF
.	TRBV2	TRBD1	TRBJ2-7	TGTGCCAGTAGGGACAGGGACCTATCCTACGAGCAGTACTTC	CASRDRDLSYEQYF
.	TRBV2	.	TRBJ1-2	TGTGCCAGCAGTGGGCAGAGGAACTATGGCTACACCTTC	CASSGQRNYGYTF
.	TRBV10-3	TRBD1	TRBJ2-7	TGTGCCATCAGTGAAGACAGGGCCTACGCCTACGAGCAGTACTTC	CAISEDRAYAYEQYF
.	TRBV5-6	.	TRBJ1-4	TGTGCCAGCAGCTTGTGGCAGGGGACGGCGGAAAAACTGTTTTTT	CASSLWQGTAEKLFF
.	TRBV6-5	.	TRBJ2-7	TGTGCCAGCAGTCGGGGTTACGAGCAGTACTTC	CASSRGYEQYF
.	TRBV28	TRBD2	TRBJ2-1	TGTGCCAGCAGCCAAGGACTAGCGGGGGAGCAGTTCTTC	CASSQGLAGEQFF
.	TRBV5-1	TRBD1	TRBJ2-5	TGCGCCAGCAGCTTGGGCTTCAGGGGGCCCCAAGAGACCCAGTACTTC	CASSLGFRGPQETQYF
.	TRBV6-5	.	TRBJ2-3	TGTGCCAGCAGTTCGTCCCGGGGGATACGAACAGATACGCAGTATTTT	CASSSSRGIRTDTQYF
.	TRBV7-9	.	TRBJ1-2	TGTGCCAGCAGCCCCGATGCGGGGGACTATGGCTACACCTTC	CASSPDAGDYGYTF
.	TRBV7-9	.	TRBJ2-3	TGTGCCAGCAGCTTAGACCGCGTAGCGGCGAGCACAGATACGCAGTATTTT	CASSLDRVAASTDTQYF
.	TRBV18	.	TRBJ1-1	TGTGCCAGCTCGAGGCAACCGGAGAACACTGAAGCTTTCTTT	CASSRQPENTEAFF
.	TRBV12-2	.	TRBJ2-2	TGTGCAAGTCGCTTGTTTACAGGTCGCTGGGGCACCGGGGAGCTGTTTTTT	CASRLFTGRWGTGELFF
.	TRBV9	.	TRBJ1-2	TGTGCCAGCAGCGTAACACCGGAGAACTATGGCTACACCTTC	CASSVTPENYGYTF
few	TRBV6-4	.	TRBJ1-2	TGTGCCAGCAGTGACTCGGGGGCAGTCGAACTTCATGGCTACACCTTC	CASSDSGAVELHGYTF
.	TRBV29-1	.	TRBJ2-5	TGCAGCGCCCGGAGGCAACAGTTGTACTTC	CSARRQQLYF
.	TRBV5-4	TRBD2	TRBJ2-3	TGTGCCAGCAGCCCGACTAGCGGGGCAGATACGCAGTATTTT	CASSPTSGADTQYF
.	TRBV6-5	.	TRBJ1-1	TGTGCCAGCAGTTACACGGGACAGAACACTGAAGCTTTCTTT	CASSYTGQNTEAFF
.	TRBV27	.	TRBJ1-1	TGTTCGTACCTCGGGGGGTGGGATTATGAAGCTTTCTTT	CSYLGGWDYEAFF
.	TRBV27	.	TRBJ1-2	TGTGCCAGCAGCACCGGGAAACACGGTGATGCGAATGGCTACACCTTC	CASSTGKHGDANGYTF
.	TRBV18	.	TRBJ1-2	TGTGCCAGCTCACCACCAATAAACAGCCGCTACACCTTC	CASSPPINSRYTF
.	TRBV2	TRBD1	TRBJ2-1	TGTGCCAGTAGCAACCGGGACAGGCCCTACAATGAGCAGTTCTTC	CASSNRDRPYNEQFF
.	TRBV2	.	TRBJ1-1	TGTGCCAGCACCGCGGGGATTGCGGAAGCTTTCTTT	CASTAGIAEAFF
.	TRBV6-1	.	TRBJ1-5	TGTGCCAGCAGTGAACGCCGACAGCCGAATCAGCCCCAGCATTTT	CASSERRQPNQPQHF
.	TRBV6-5	TRBD1	TRBJ2-1	TGTGCCAGCAGCAGGACAGGGACCGGCAATGAGCAGTTCTTC	CASSRTGTGNEQFF
.	TRBV19	.	TRBJ1-2	TGTGCCAGTAGTCCTTGGGGGCCTAACTATGGCTACACCTTC	CASSPWGPNYGYTF
.	TRBV6-5	TRBD1	TRBJ2-7	TGTGCCAGCAGAGCGGACAGGGGTTCGAGAAGCGAGCAGTACTTC	CASRADRGSRSEQYF
.	TRBV5-1	TRBD2	TRBJ2-3	TGCGCCAGCAGCCCGACTAGCGGGGGCCGAGGAGATACGCAGTATTTT	CASSPTSGGRGDTQYF
.	TRBV9	TRBD2	TRBJ2-3	TGTGCCAGCAGCGTAGTGGAGCGGGGGGTCACAGATACGCAGTATTTT	CASSVVERGVTDTQYF
once	TRBV18	.	TRBJ1-2	TGTGCCAGCTCCCTTGGGCCACAGGGAAATGGCTACACCTTC	CASSLGPQGNGYTF
.	TRBV6-4	TRBD1	TRBJ2-1	TGTGCCAGCAGTGTCGACAGGGGTACCTACAATGAGCAGTTCTTC	CASSVDRGTYNEQFF
.	TRBV5-1	TRBD2	TRBJ2-1	TGCGCCAGCAGCCCGGGGACTAGCGGGGGGTTCAATGAGCAGTTCTTC	CASSPGTSGGFNEQFF
.	TRBV30	TRBD1	TRBJ1-1	TGTGCCTGGAGACTACCGGGACAGGGTGTTCACACTGAAGCTTTCTTT	CAWRLPGQGVHTEAFF
once	TRBV2	.	TRBJ1-2	TGTGCCAGCAGTGGGACGGGATTCTATGGCTACACCTTC	CASSGTGFYGYTF
.	TRBV4-1	.	TRBJ2-6	TGCGCCAGCAGCCTCTTCCAGGGGGCCAACGTCCTGACTTTC	CASSLFQGANVLTF
.	TRBV12-2	.	TRBJ2-7	TGTGCAAGTCGCGCCGGGACAGGGAACGAGCAGTACTTC	CASRAGTGNEQYF
.	TRBV5-4	TRBD1	TRBJ2-1	TGTGCCAGCAGCTTGGACAGGGGCGCCTACAATGAGCAGTTCTTC	CASSLDRGAYNEQFF
.	TRBV5-6	TRBD2	TRBJ2-3	TGTGCCAGCAGCTTGGGGGCGGGGGGGCCATTAGATACGCAGTATTTT	CASSLGAGGPLDTQYF
.	TRBV7-9	.	TRBJ2-1	TGTGCCAGCAGCAACGCCCGACAGGACAATGAGCAGTTCTTC	CASSNARQDNEQFF
.	TRBV18	.	TRBJ2-7	TGTGCCAGCTCACCAGCAGGGTCCTACGAGCAGTACTTC	CASSPAGSYEQYF
.	TRBV11-2	.	TRBJ1-5	TGTGCCAGCAGCTTAATTGGGGGCGGTCAGCCCCAGCATTTT	CASSLIGGGQPQHF